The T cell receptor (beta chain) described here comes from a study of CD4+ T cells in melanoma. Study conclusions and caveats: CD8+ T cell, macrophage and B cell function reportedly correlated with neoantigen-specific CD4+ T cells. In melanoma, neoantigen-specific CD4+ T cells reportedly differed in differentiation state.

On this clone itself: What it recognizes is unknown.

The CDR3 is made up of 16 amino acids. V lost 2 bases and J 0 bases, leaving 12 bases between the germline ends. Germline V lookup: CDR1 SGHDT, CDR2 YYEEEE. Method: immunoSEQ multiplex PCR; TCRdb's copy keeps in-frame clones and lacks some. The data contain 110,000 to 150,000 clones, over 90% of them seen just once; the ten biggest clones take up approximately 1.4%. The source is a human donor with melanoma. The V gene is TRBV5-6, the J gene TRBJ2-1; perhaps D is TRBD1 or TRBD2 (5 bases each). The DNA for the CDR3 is TGTGCCAGCAGCTTAGGGACGCAGGACTCCTACAATGAGCAGTTCTTC. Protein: CASSLGTQDSYNEQFF. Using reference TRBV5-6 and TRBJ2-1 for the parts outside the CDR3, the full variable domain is DAGVTQSPTHLIKTRGQQVTLRCSPKSGHDTVSWYQQALGQGPQFIFQYYEEEERQRGNFPDRFSGHQFPNYSSELNVNALLLGDSALYLCASSLGTQDSYNEQFFGPGTRLTVL.